This T cell receptor (beta chain) was sequenced during a study of T-cell memory formation after mild COVID-19. V gave up 6 bases and J gave up 4 bases, with 15 bases separating them. The CDR3 length is 14 residues. Germline CDR1 is SGHRS and CDR2 is YFSETQ. Concerning this clonotype: Its target is not known.

One entry per CDR3 protein, called by TCRdb with MiXCR from the 5' RACE reads. Of some 320,000 distinct CDR3 sequences listed, around 15% are singletons. Points from the study as a whole: Certain responding clones were present in pre-infection memory, suggesting participation of cross-reactive memory.

Sequencing input: PBMCs or a T cell subset sorted from them (not recorded which). The TCR sequence derives from a man between 18 and 29 years old who had mild COVID-19 (a few samples of this study predate the infection). Cell type and time point are not known. This rearrangement joins TRBV5-1 to TRBJ2-3; perhaps TRBD2 as D (7 bases). The DNA of the CDR3 is TGCGCCAGCAACCCTGGGGGGGCCGCAGATACGCAGTATTTT. The encoded protein is CASNPGGAADTQYF.